This T cell receptor (beta chain) was observed in a study of blood T cell repertoires in COVID-19. In the study overall: Donors in the United States, Italy and Spain gave samples during acute or convalescent COVID-19. The analysed material was cDNA or gDNA that came from T cells, B-cell-depleted T cells, or PBMCs.

The CDR3 is 14 amino acids. Clones were sequenced by immunoSEQ multiplex PCR, and TCRdb holds only the in-frame ones, with some missing. The sample has 200,000 to 250,000 clones, 86% seen once; the top ten hold around 1.5%. This chain connects TRBV1 to TRBJ2-3; the table assigns TRBD1, which was not confirmed against the DNA. TRBV1 is given as a pseudogene. The specimen was peripheral blood. The receptor was derived from a woman aged 60-75 years who had recovered from COVID-19. The CDR3 region is CTSSQGIGADTQYF. The CDR3 region has the DNA TGCACCAGCAGCCAGGGTATAGGGGCGGATACGCAGTATTTT.